This T cell receptor (beta chain) was recorded in a study of early T cells in non-severe SARS-CoV-2 infection. V lost 7 bases and J 5 bases, leaving 8 bases between the germline ends. Germline values: CDR1 ENHRY, CDR2 SYGVKD. This CDR3 comprises 11 residues. TCRdb ran MiXCR on the 5' RACE reads and lists one entry per CDR3 protein. The sample comprises 55,000 to 85,000 distinct CDR3 sequences, about 12% of which are singletons, and 4.5% rests with the top ten. The chain uses TRBV10-3 and TRBJ1-1; D is possibly TRBD1 (5 bases). The receptor was derived from an adult who was a healthcare worker with PCR-confirmed SARS-CoV-2 infection or an uninfected control (not recorded which). Sequencing input: whole blood. CDR3 nucleotide sequence: TGTGCCATCAAGGGGAGGACTGAAGCTTTCTTT. Amino acids: CAIKGRTEAFF.